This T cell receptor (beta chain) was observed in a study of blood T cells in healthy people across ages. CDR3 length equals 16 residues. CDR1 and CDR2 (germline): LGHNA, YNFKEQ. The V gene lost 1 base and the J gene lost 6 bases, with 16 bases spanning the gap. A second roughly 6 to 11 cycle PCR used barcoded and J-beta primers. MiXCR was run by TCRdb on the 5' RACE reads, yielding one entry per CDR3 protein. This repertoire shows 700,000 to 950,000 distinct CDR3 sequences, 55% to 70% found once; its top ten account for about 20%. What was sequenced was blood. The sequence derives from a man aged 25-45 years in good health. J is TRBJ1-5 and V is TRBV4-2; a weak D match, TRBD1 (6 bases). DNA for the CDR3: TGTGCCAGCAGCCAAGGACGGGGACAAACGGGTCAGCCCCAGCATTTT. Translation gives CASSQGRGQTGQPQHF.